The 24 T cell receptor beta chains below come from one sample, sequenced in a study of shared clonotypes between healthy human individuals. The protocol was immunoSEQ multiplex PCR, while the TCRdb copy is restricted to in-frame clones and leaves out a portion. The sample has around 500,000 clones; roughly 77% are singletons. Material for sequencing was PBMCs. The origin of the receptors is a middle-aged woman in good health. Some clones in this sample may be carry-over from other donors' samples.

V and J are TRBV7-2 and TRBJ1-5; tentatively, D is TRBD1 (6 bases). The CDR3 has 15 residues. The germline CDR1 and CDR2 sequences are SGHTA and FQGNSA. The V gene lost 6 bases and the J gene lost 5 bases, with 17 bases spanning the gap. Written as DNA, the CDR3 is TGTGCCAGCAGATTGGGGGCTGGGGTGGATCAGCCCCAGCATTTT. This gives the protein CASRLGAGVDQPQHF.

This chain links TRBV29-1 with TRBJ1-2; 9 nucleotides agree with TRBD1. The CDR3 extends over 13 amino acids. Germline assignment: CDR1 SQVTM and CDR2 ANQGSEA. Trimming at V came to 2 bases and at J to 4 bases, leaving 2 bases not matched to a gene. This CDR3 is CSVEKGQGYGYTF. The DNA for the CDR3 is TGCAGCGTTGAAAAGGGACAGGGCTATGGCTACACCTTC.

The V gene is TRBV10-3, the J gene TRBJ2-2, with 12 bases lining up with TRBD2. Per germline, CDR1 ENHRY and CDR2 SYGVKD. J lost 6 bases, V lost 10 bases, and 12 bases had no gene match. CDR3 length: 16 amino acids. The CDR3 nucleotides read TGTGCCACCTCGACTAGCGGGGGCGGGGTGGCCGGGGAGCTGTTTTTT. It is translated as CATSTSGGGVAGELFF.

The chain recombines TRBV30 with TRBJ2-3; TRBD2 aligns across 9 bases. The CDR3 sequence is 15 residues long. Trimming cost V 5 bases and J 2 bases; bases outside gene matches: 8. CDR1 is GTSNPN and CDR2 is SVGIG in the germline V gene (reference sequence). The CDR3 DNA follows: TGTGCCTGGCTGCGGGCGGGGGGGCCCACAGATACGCAGTATTTT. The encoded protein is CAWLRAGGPTDTQYF.

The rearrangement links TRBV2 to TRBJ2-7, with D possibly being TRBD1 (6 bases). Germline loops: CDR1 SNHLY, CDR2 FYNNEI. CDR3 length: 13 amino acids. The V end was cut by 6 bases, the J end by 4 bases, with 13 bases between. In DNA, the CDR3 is TGTGCCAGCAGAGCAGGGGATGCTTACGAGCAGTACTTC. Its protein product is CASRAGDAYEQYF.

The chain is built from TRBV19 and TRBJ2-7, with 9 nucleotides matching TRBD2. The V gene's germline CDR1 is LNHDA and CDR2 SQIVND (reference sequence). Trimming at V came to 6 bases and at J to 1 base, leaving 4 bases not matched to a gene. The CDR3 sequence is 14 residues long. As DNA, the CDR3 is TGTGCCAGTAGCGGCGGGAGGGCTTCCTACGAGCAGTACTTC. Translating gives CASSGGRASYEQYF. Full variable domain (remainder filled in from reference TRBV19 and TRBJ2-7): DGGITQSPKYLFRKEGQNVTLSCEQNLNHDAMYWYRQDPGQGLRLIYYSQIVNDFQKGDIAEGYSVSREKKESFPLTVTSAQKNPTAFYLCASSGGRASYEQYFGPGTRLTVT.

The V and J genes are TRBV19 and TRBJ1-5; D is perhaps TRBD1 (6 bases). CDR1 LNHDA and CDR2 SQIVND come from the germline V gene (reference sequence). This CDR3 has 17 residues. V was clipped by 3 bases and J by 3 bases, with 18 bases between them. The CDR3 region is CASSISVGQGFNQPQHF. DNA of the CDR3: TGTGCCAGTAGTATTTCAGTGGGGCAGGGGTTCAATCAGCCCCAGCATTTT.

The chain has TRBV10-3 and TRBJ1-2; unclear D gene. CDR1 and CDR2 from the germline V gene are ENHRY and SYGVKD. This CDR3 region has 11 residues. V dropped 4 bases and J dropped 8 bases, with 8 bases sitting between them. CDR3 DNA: TGTGCCATCAGTGTGGGGAGAGGCTACACCTTC. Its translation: CAISVGRGYTF.

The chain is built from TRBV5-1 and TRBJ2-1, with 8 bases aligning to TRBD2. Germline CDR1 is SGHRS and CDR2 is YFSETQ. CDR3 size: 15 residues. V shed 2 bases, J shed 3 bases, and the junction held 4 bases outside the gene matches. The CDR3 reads CASSFIGTSYNEQFF. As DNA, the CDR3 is TGCGCCAGCAGCTTTATCGGGACTAGCTACAATGAGCAGTTCTTC.

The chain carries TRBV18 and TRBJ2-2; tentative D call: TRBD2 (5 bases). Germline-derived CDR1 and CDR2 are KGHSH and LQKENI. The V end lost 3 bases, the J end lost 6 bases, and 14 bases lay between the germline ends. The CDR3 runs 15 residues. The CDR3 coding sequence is TGTGCCAGCTCACCGGACTTCTCGCGGGCCGGGGAGCTGTTTTTT. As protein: CASSPDFSRAGELFF.

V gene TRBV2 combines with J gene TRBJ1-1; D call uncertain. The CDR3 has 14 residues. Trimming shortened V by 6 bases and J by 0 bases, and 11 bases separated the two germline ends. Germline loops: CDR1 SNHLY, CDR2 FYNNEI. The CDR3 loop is CASSRGHMNTEAFF. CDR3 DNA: TGTGCCAGCAGCCGAGGGCACATGAACACTGAAGCTTTCTTT. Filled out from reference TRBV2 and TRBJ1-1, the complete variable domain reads EPEVTQTPSHQVTQMGQEVILRCVPISNHLYFYWYRQILGQKVEFLVSFYNNEISEKSEIFDDQFSVERPDGSNFTLKIRSTKLEDSAMYFCASSRGHMNTEAFFGQGTRLTVV.

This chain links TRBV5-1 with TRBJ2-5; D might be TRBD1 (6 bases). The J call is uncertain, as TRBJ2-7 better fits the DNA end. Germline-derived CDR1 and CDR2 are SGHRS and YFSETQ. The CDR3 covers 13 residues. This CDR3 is CASSRTASYEQYF. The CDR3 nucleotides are TGCGCCAGCAGCCGGACAGCCTCCTACGAGCAGTACTTC.

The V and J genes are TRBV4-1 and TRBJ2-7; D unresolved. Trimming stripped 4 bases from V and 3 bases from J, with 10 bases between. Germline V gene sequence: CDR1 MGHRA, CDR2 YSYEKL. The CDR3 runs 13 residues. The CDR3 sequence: CASSPGVDYEQYF. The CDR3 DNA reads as TGCGCCAGCAGCCCTGGGGTTGACTACGAGCAGTACTTC.

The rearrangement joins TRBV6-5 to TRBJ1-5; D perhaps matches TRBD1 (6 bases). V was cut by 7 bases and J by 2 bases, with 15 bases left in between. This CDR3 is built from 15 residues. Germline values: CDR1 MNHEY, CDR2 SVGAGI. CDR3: CASTRGGIGNQPQHF. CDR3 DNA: TGTGCCAGCACCCGAGGGGGAATCGGCAATCAGCCCCAGCATTTT.

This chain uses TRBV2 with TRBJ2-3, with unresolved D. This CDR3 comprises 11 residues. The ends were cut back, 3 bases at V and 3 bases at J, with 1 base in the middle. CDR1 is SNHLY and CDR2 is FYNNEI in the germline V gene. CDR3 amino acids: CASSETDTQYF. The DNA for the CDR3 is TGTGCCAGCAGTGAGACAGATACGCAGTATTTT.

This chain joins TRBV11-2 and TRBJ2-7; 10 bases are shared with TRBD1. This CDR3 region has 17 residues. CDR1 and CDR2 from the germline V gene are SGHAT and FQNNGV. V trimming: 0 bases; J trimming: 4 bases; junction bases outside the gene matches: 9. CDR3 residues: CASSLDSRQGAMYEQYF. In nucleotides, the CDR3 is TGTGCCAGCAGCTTAGATTCGCGACAGGGGGCGATGTACGAGCAGTACTTC.

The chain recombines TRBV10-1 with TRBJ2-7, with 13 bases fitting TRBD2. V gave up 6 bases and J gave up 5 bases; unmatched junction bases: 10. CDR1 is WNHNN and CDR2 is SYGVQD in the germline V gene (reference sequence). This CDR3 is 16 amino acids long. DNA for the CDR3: TGCGCCAGCAGAGGACTAGCGGGAGAGATTCAAAACGAGCAGTACTTC. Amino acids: CASRGLAGEIQNEQYF.

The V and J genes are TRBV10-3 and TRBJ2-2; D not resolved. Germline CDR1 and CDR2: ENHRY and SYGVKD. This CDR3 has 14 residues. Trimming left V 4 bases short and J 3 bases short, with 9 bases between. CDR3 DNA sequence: TGTGCCATCAGTGGGGTAGCTGACACCGGGGAGCTGTTTTTT. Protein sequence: CAISGVADTGELFF.

In DNA form, the CDR3 reads TGTGCCATCAGTGAGTCGATAAGCACCCACGAGCAGTACTTC. It is translated as CAISESISTHEQYF. The J gene is TRBJ2-7, the V gene TRBV10-3; D gene unclear. Looked up from germline, CDR1 is ENHRY and CDR2 is SYGVKD. This CDR3 spans 14 amino acids. With 0 bases removed from V and 5 bases from J, the gap between germline ends came to 11 bases.

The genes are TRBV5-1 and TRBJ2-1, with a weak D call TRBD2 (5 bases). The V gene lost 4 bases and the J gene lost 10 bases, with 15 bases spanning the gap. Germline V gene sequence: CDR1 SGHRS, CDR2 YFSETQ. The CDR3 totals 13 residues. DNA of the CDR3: TGCGCCAGCAGCCCGAACCCGGGCGGGGAGCAGTTCTTC. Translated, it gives CASSPNPGGEQFF. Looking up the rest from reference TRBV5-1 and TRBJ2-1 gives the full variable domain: KAGVTQTPRYLIKTRGQQVTLSCSPISGHRSVSWYQQTPGQGLQFLFEYFSETQRNKGNFPGRFSGRQFSNSRSEMNVSTLELGDSALYLCASSPNPGGEQFFGPGTRLTVL.

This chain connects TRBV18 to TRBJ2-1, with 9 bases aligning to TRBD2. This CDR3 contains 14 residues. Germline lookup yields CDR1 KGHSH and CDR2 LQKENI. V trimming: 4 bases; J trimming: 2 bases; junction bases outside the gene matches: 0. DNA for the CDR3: TGTGCCAGCTCACTAGCGGGGGCCTACAATGAGCAGTTCTTC. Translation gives CASSLAGAYNEQFF.

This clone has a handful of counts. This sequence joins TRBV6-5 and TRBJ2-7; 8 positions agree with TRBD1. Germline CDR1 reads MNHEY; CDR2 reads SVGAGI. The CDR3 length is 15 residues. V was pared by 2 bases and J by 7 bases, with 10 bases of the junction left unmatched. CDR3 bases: TGTGCCAGCAGTTACGACGGCAGGGGGCTTGGTGAGCAGTACTTC. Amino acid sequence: CASSYDGRGLGEQYF.

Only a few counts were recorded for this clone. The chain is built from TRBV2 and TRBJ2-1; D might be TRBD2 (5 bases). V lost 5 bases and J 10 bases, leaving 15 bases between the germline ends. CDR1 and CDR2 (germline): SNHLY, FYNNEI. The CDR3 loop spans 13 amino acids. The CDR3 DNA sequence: TGTGCCAGCAGTCCCCGCGACTACCTCGAGCAGTTCTTC. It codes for CASSPRDYLEQFF.

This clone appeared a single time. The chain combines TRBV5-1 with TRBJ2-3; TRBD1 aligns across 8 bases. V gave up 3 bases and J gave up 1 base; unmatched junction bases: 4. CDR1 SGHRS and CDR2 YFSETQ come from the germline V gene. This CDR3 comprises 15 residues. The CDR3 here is CASSWMTGGTDTQYF. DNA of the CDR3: TGCGCCAGCAGCTGGATGACAGGGGGCACAGATACGCAGTATTTT.